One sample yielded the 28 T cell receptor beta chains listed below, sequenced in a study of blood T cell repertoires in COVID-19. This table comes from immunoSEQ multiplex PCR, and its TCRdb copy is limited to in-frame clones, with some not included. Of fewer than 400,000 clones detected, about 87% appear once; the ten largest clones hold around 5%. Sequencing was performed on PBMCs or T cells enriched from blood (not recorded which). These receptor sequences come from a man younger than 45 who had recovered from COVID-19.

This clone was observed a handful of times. The CDR3 sequence: CASSLKGQGLKYEQYF. DNA for the CDR3: TGTGCCAGCAGTTTAAAGGGACAGGGACTAAAGTACGAGCAGTACTTC. V usage is TRBV28 and J usage is TRBJ2-7, with 9 positions matching TRBD1. The CDR3 totals 16 residues. Germline V lookup: CDR1 MDHEN, CDR2 SYDVKM. Unmatched junction bases numbered 9, after V lost 2 bases and J lost 4 bases.

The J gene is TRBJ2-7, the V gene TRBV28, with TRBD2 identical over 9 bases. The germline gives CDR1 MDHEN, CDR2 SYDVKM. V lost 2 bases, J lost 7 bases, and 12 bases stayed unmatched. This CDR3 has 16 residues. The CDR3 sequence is CASSLVTSGHVNEQYF. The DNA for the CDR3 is TGTGCCAGCAGTTTAGTGACTAGCGGCCACGTTAATGAGCAGTACTTC.

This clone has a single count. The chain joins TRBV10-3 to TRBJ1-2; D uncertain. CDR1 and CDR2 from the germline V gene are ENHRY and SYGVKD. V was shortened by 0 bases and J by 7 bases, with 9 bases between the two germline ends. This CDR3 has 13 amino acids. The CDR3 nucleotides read TGTGCCATCAGTGAGTCGCAGGCGGGTGGCTACACCTTC. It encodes CAISESQAGGYTF.

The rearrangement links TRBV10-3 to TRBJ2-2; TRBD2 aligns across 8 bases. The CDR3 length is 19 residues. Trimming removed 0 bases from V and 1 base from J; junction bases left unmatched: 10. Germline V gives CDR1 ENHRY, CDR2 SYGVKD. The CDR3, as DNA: TGTGCCATCAGTGAGTCCCTTTCCTTAGCGGGGTTGAACACCGGGGAGCTGTTTTTT. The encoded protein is CAISESLSLAGLNTGELFF.

CDR3 loop: CASSQLGSGGAEETQYF. DNA for the CDR3: TGCGCCAGCAGCCAATTAGGTAGCGGGGGGGCCGAAGAGACCCAGTACTTC. The chain has TRBV4-1 and TRBJ2-5; 11 bases agree with TRBD2. This CDR3 has 17 amino acids. Germline CDR1 MGHRA, CDR2 YSYEKL. V trimming: 2 bases; J trimming: 3 bases; junction bases outside the gene matches: 8.

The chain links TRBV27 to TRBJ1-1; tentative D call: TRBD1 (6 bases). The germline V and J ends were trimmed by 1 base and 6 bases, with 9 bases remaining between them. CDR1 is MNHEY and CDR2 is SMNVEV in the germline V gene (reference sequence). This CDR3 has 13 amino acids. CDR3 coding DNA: TGTGCCAGCAGTTTATTAGGGGGTCCTGAAGCTTTCTTT. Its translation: CASSLLGGPEAFF.

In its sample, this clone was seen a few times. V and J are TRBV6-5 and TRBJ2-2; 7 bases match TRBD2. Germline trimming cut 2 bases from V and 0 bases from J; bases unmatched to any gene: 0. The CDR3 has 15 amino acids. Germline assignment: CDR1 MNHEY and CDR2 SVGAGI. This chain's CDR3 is CASSYAGANTGELFF. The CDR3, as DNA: TGTGCCAGCAGTTACGCGGGGGCGAACACCGGGGAGCTGTTTTTT.

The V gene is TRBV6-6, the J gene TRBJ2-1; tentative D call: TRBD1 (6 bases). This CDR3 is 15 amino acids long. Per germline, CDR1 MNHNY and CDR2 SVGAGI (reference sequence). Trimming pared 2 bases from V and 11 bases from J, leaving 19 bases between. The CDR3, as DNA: TGTGCCAGCAGTTACGGGAATGTGGACAGAAATCAGCAGTTCTTC. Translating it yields CASSYGNVDRNQQFF.

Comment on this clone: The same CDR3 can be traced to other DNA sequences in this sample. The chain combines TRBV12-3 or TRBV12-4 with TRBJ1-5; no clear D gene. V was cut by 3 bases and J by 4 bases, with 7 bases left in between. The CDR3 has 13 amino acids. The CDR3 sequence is CASSFSGNQPQHF. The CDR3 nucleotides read TGTGCCAGCAGTTTCTCGGGGAATCAGCCCCAGCATTTT.

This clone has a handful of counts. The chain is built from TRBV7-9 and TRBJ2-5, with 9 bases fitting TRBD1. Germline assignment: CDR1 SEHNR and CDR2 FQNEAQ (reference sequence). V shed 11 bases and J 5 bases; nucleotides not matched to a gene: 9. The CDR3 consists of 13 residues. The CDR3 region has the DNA TGTGCCGTACGGGACAGGGACGCGGAGACCCAGTACTTC. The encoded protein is CAVRDRDAETQYF.

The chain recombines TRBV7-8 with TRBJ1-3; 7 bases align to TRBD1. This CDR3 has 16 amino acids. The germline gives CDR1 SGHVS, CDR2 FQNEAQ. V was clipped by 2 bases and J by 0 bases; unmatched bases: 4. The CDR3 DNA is TGTGCCAGCAGCTTATCTGGACAGGACTCTGGAAACACCATATATTTT. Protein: CASSLSGQDSGNTIYF.

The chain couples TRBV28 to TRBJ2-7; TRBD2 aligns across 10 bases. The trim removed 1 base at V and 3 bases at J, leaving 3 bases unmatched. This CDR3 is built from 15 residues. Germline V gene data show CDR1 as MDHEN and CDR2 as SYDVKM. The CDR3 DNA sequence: TGTGCCAGCAGTTTATTATTAGCGGGGGGCTACGAGCAGTACTTC. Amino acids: CASSLLLAGGYEQYF.

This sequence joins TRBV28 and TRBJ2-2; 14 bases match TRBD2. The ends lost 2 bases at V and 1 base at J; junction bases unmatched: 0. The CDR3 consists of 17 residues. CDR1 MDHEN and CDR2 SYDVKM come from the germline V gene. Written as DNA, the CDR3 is TGTGCCAGCAGTTTAGGACTAGCGGGGGGGAACACCGGGGAGCTGTTTTTT. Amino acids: CASSLGLAGGNTGELFF.

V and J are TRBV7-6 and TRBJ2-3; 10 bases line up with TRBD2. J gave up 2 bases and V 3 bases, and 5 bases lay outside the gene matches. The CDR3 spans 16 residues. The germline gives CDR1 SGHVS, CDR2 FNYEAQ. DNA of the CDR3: TGTGCCAGCAGCTTTGGGCTAGCGGGGGTCACAGATACGCAGTATTTT. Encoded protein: CASSFGLAGVTDTQYF.

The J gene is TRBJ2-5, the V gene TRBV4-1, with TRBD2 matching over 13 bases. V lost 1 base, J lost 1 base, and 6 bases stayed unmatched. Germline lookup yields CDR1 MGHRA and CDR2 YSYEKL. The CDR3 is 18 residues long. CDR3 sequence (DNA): TGCGCCAGCAGCCAAGGGGGACTAGCGGGGTTTCTCCAAGAGACCCAGTACTTC. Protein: CASSQGGLAGFLQETQYF.

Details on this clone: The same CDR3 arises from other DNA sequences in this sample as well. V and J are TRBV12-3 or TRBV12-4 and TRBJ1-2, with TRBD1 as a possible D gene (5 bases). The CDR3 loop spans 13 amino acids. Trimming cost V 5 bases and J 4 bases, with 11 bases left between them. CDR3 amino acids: CASSTTGIYGYTF. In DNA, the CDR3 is TGTGCCAGCAGTACAACAGGAATCTATGGCTACACCTTC.

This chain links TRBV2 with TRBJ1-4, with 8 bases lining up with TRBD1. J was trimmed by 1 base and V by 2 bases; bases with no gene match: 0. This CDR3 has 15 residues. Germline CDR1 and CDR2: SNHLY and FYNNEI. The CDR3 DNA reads TGTGCCAGCAGTGAAACAGGGGGAACTAATGAAAAACTGTTTTTT. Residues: CASSETGGTNEKLFF.

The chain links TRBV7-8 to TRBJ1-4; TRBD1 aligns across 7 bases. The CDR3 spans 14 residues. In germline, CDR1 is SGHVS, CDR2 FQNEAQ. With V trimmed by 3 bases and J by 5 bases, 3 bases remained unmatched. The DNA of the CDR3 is TGTGCCAGCAGCTTGGGACAGTGGAATGAAAAACTGTTTTTT. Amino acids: CASSLGQWNEKLFF.

The CDR3 coding sequence is TGTGCCAGCAGTTCAACTAGCGGGGGACCTCAAGAGACCCAGTACTTC. Translation gives CASSSTSGGPQETQYF. The genes are TRBV25-1 and TRBJ2-5, with TRBD2 identical over 11 bases. Germline CDR1 MGHDK, CDR2 SYGVNS. The CDR3 consists of 16 residues. V was pared by 5 bases and J by 2 bases, with 7 bases of the junction left unmatched.

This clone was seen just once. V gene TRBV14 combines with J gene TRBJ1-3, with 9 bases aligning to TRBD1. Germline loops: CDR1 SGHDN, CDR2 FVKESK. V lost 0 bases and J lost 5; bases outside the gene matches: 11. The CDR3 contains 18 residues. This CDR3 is CASSQDLGTGISRNTIYF. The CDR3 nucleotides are TGTGCCAGCAGCCAAGATCTGGGGACAGGGATCAGTAGAAACACCATATATTTT. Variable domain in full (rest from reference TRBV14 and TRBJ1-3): EAGVTQFPSHSVIEKGQTVTLRCDPISGHDNLYWYRRVMGKEIKFLLHFVKESKQDESGMPNNRFLAERTGGTYSTLKVQPAELEDSGVYFCASSQDLGTGISRNTIYFGEGSWLTVV.

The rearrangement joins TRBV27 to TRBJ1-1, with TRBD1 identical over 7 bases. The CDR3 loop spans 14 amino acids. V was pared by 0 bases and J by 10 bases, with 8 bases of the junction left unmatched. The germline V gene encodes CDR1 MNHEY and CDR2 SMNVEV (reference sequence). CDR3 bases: TGTGCCAGCAGTTTATCCCAAACAGGGGCCGGAGCTTTCTTT. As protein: CASSLSQTGAGAFF.

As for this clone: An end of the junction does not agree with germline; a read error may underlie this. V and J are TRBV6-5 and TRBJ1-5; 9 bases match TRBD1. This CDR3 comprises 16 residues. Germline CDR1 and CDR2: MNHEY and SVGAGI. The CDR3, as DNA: TGTGCCAGCACTTACCGCCGGGACAGGGACGGTCAGCCCCAGCATTTT. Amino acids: CASTYRRDRDGQPQHF.

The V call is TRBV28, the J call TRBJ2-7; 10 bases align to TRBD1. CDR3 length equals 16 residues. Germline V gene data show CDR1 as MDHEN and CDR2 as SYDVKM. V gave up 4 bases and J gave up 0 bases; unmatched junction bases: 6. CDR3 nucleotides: TGTGCCAGCAGTTCGACGGGACAGGGGAGCTCCTACGAGCAGTACTTC. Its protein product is CASSSTGQGSSYEQYF. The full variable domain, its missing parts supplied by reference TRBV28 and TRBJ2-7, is DVKVTQSSRYLVKRTGEKVFLECVQDMDHENMFWYRQDPGLGLRLIYFSYDVKMKEKGDIPEGYSVSREKKERFSLILESASTNQTSMYLCASSSTGQGSSYEQYFGPGTRLTVT.

The CDR3 sequence: CASSFLSGSSYNEQFF. CDR3 nucleotide sequence: TGTGCCAGCAGCTTTCTCAGCGGGAGCTCCTACAATGAGCAGTTCTTC. This chain connects TRBV5-5 to TRBJ2-1; 8 nucleotides align to TRBD2. This CDR3 has 16 amino acids. Per germline, CDR1 SGHKS and CDR2 YYEKEE (reference sequence). The trim removed 2 bases at V and 0 bases at J, leaving 4 bases unmatched. Full variable domain (rest looked up from reference TRBV5-5 and TRBJ2-1): DAGVTQSPTHLIKTRGQQVTLRCSPISGHKSVSWYQQVLGQGPQFIFQYYEKEERGRGNFPDRFSARQFPNYSSELNVNALLLGDSALYLCASSFLSGSSYNEQFFGPGTRLTVL.

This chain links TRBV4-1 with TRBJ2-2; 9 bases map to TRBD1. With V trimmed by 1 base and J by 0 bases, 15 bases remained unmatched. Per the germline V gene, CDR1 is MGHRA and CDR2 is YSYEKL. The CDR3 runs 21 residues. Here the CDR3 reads CASSQVGRDRAKYANTGELFF. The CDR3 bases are TGCGCCAGCAGCCAAGTAGGCCGGGACAGGGCAAAATACGCGAACACCGGGGAGCTGTTTTTT.

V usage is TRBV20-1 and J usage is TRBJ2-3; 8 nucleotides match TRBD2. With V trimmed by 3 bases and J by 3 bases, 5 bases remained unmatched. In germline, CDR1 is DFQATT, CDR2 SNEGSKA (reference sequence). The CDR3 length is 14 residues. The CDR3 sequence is CSASGRGGTDTQYF. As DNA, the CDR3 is TGCAGTGCTAGTGGACGGGGGGGTACAGATACGCAGTATTTT.

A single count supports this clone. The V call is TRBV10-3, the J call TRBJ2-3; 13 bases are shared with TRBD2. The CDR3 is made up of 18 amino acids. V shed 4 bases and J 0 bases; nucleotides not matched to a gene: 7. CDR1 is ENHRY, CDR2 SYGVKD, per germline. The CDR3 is CAISVSLAGGLSTDTQYF. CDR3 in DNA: TGTGCCATCAGTGTGTCACTAGCGGGGGGGCTTAGCACAGATACGCAGTATTTT.

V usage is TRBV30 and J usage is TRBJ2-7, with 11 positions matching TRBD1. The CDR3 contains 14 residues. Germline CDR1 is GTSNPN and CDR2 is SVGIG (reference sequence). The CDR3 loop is CASSGTGGFHEQYF. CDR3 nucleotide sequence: TGTGCTTCTTCCGGGACAGGGGGGTTCCACGAGCAGTACTTC.